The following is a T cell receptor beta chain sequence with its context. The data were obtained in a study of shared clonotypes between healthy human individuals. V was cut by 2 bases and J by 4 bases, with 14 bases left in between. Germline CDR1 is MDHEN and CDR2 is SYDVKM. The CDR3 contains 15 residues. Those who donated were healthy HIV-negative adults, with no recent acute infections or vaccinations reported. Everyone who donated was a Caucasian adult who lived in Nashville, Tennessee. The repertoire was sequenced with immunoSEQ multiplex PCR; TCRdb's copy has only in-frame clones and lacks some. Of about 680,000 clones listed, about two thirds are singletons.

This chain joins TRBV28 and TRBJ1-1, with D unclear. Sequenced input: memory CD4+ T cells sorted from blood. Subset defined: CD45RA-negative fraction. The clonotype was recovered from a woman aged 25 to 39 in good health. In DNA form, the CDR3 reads TGTGCCAGCAGTTTAGCATCCAATGTGGGCACTGAAGCTTTCTTT. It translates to CASSLASNVGTEAFF.